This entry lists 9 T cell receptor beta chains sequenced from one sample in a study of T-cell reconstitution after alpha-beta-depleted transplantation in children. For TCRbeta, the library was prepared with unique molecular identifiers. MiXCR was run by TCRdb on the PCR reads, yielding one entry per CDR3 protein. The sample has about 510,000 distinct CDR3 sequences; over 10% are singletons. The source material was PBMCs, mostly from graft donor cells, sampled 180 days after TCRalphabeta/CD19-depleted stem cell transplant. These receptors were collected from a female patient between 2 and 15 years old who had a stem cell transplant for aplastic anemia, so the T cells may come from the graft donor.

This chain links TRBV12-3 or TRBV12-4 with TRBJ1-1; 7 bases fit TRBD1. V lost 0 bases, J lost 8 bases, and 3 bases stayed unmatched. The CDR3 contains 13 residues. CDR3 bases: TGTGCCAGCAGTTTAGCGCAGACAGGGGAAGCTTTCTTT. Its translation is CASSLAQTGEAFF.

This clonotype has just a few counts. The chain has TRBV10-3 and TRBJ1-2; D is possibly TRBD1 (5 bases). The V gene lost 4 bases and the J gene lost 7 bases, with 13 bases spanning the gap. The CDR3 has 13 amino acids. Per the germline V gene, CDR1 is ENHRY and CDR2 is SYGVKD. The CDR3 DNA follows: TGTGCCATCAGTGGTGGGGGTCCCCGTGGCTACACCTTC. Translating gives CAISGGGPRGYTF.

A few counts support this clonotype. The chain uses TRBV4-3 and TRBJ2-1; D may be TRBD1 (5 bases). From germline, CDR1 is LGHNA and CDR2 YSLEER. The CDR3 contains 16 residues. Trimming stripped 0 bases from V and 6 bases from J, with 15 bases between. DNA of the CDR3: TGCGCCAGCAGCCAAGAATTTTTAGGGGTTACCAATGAGCAGTTCTTC. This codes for CASSQEFLGVTNEQFF.

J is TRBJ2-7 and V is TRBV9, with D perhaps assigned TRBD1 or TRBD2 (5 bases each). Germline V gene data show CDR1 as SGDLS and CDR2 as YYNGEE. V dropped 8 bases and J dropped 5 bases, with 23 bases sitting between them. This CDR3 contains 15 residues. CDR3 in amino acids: CARSRGVAGVNEQYF. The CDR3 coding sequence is TGTGCCAGAAGCCGGGGCGTAGCCGGGGTCAACGAGCAGTACTTC.

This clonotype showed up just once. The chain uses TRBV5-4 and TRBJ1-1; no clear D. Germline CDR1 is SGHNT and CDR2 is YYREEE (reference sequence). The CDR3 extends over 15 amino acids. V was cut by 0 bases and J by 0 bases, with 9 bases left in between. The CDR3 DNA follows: TGTGCCAGCAGCTTGGGTAATCCCATGAACACTGAAGCTTTCTTT. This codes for CASSLGNPMNTEAFF.

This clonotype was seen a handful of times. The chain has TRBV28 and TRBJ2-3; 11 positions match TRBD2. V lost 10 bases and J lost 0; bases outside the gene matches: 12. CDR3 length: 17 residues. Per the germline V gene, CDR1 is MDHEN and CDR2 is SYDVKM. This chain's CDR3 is CATDYSGGAISTDTQYF. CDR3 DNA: TGTGCCACCGATTATAGCGGGGGGGCCATTAGCACAGATACGCAGTATTTT.

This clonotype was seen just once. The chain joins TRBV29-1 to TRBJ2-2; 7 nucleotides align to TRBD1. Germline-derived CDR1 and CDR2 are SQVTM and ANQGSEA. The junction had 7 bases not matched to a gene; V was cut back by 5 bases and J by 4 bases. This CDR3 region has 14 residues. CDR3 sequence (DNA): TGCAGCGTTACAACAGGGGTTAGCACCGGGGAGCTGTTTTTT. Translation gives CSVTTGVSTGELFF.

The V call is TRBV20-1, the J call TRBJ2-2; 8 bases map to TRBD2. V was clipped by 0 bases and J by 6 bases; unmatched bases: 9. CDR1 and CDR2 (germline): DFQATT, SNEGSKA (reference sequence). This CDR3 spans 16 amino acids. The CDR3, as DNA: TGCAGTGCTAGAGACTGGGGGACGGGGGGGTCCGGGGAGCTGTTTTTT. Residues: CSARDWGTGGSGELFF.

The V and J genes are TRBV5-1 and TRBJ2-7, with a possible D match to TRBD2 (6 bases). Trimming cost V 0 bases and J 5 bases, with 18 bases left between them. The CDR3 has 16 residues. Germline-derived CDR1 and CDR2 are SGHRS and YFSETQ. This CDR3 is CASSLVGGSPRNEQYV. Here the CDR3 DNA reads TGCGCCAGCAGCTTGGTGGGAGGTAGCCCCAGGAACGAGCAGTACGTC.